The present entry profiles one T cell receptor beta chain with its context. CDR3 length equals 17 residues. The sample belongs to a study of cytomegalovirus exposure and HLA in healthy donors. Across the study: Sequencing of some 200 million T cells in an earlier analysis found 100 million to 140 million unique TCR beta sequences. Falling in the Caucasian-associated ancestry cluster were 81% of a few hundred genotyped donors.

PCR primers comprised 60 Vbeta and 13 Jbeta primers. The assay was immunoSEQ multiplex PCR, and TCRdb's table has in-frame clones only and misses some. The repertoire holds 130,000 to 150,000 clones, with over 75% as singletons. This clonotype was obtained from a male donor in good health and CMV-seronegative. The sample taken for sequencing was PBMCs. The J gene is TRBJ1-1, the V gene TRBV21-1; the DNA was not compared with TRBD1, the D call given in the table. TRBV21-1 is reported as a pseudogene. CDR3 sequence: CASSKAEGELGGTEAFF. DNA of the CDR3: TGTGCCAGCAGCAAAGCAGAAGGGGAGTTAGGGGGCACTGAAGCTTTCTTT.